This T cell receptor (beta chain) appears in the sequencing data of a study of OX40 agonist ivuxolimab in advanced cancers. Context from the whole study: Ivuxolimab was an agonistic, fully human IgG2 monoclonal antibody directed against OX40 (CD134), a costimulatory receptor. Intravenous ivuxolimab was administered to patients every 2 weeks at six dose levels: 0.01, 0.1, 0.3, 1.5, 3 and 10 mg/kg. Of the roughly 51 patients in dose escalation, 19 had hepatocellular carcinoma, some 15 had melanoma, 9 had renal cell carcinoma and 9 had head and neck cancer. In the dose-escalation cohort, 65% to 90% of patients were male, and the mean age was approximately 60 years, with a range of about 20 to 79. Prior anti-PD-1, anti-PD-L1 or anti-CTLA-4 therapy was permitted, and checkpoint inhibitors had been received by more than 35% of dose-escalation patients. Partial responses occurred in three dose-escalation patients, of whom one had hepatocellular carcinoma and two had cutaneous melanoma. Peripheral TCRbeta sequencing was intended to test whether TCR sequence diversity was altered and clonal T-cell expansion was caused by ivuxolimab. The monotherapy dose-escalation portion (N of about 52 patients) of the phase I ivuxolimab trial is reported in the paper. The paper as a whole reports these results and caveats: Clonal expansion of both CD4+ and CD8+ blood T cells was observed from baseline to week 6 at doses 0.1 to 3.0 mg/kg. Which antigens the clonally expanded peripheral T cells were specific for was not determined. Low levels of normalized T-cell clonal expansion were also seen in some patients who did not respond. Partial responders in the 0.1-3.0 mg/kg groups had among the lowest normalized peripheral clonal expansion, especially among CD8+ T cells. On average, CD8+ T cells showed more expanded clones than CD4+ T cells after ivuxolimab.

Genomic DNA was extracted from sorted cells for sequencing of the TCRbeta CDR3 region. TCRbeta CDR3 regions were sequenced using the immunoSEQ Assay. Sourced from immuneACCESS, this table was stored by TCRdb with only in-frame sequences that have V and J called. A share of the clones is absent; for the studies checked, an unresolved V gene accounts for under half, and the remainder has no known explanation. Within this sample are 71,000 or so clones, with around nine tenths of them counted one time only. The ten largest clones take up under 0.85% of the sample. Per the germline V gene (reference sequence), LNHDA is the CDR1 and SQIVND is the CDR2. The CDR3 starts with the cysteine, ends with the phenylalanine, and has 16 residues. The only DNA kept is the CDR3, 48 bases in frame from the first base. At the junction V is shortened by 3 bases and J by 1 base, with 15 bases in between. As regards this clone: The antigen it recognizes is unknown. Base-call qualities are not available, and no considerably larger clone is one nucleotide away.

The trial excluded patients who had a history of autoimmune disease or who were on systemic immunosuppression. Peripheral blood for TCR sequencing was collected from all dose cohorts at baseline, on cycle 4 day 1, and on cycle 7 day 1. Samples were obtained from an open-label, multicenter, first-in-human phase I dose-escalation trial of ivuxolimab. Adults with locally advanced or metastatic melanoma, renal cell carcinoma, hepatocellular carcinoma or head and neck squamous cell carcinoma were enrolled in the trial. Before TCR sequencing, CD4+ T cells and CD8+ T cells from peripheral blood were sorted into separate populations.

The sequenced sample was CD4+ or CD8+ T cells sorted from blood, obtained in a trial of the OX40 agonist ivuxolimab. Here the chain combines TRBV19 and TRBJ1-1; 6 matching bases give a weak D call of TRBD1. This TCR was sampled from an adult with an advanced solid tumor such as melanoma, head and neck, liver or kidney cancer. The nucleotides read TGTGCCAGTAGTATCCGGCCAGGGGAGGAGAACACTGAAGCTTTCTTT. Translation gives CASSIRPGEENTEAFF.